Shown below are 20 T cell receptor beta chains from a single sample sequenced in a study of CD8+ T cells in alopecia areata. Following RNA extraction, reverse transcription yielded cDNA that acted as the sequencing template. TCRdb's copy holds only in-frame clones and misses some; the assay was immunoSEQ multiplex PCR. The sample includes approximately 150,000 clones, 45% to 60% of them seen just once. Sequenced sample: CD4+ T cells sorted from blood. The origin of the receptors is a human donor in good health.

The rearrangement uses TRBV29-1 and TRBJ1-4, with D possibly TRBD1 on 6 matching bases. V lost 3 bases to trimming and J lost 5 bases, with 13 bases between them. The CDR3 is 14 amino acids. The V gene's germline CDR1 is SQVTM and CDR2 ANQGSEA. CDR3 coding DNA: TGCAGCGTTGACAAAACAGGGATGAATGAAAAACTGTTTTTT. Protein: CSVDKTGMNEKLFF.

This rearrangement joins TRBV27 to TRBJ2-1; 14 bases align to TRBD2. Germline values: CDR1 MNHEY, CDR2 SMNVEV (reference sequence). The CDR3 extends over 16 amino acids. J gave up 12 bases and V 2 bases, and 9 bases lay outside the gene matches. The DNA of the CDR3 is TGTGCCAGCAGTTTAAGACTAGCGGGAGGGCCGAGAAGGCAGTTCTTC. Its translation: CASSLRLAGGPRRQFF.

The chain joins TRBV5-1 to TRBJ1-3; 8 bases line up with TRBD1. The germline V gene encodes CDR1 SGHRS and CDR2 YFSETQ. The CDR3 covers 16 residues. Trimming took 4 bases from V and 0 from J; bases not matched to a gene: 6. In DNA, the CDR3 is TGCGCCAGCAGCCGCGACAGGGGCACCTCTGGAAACACCATATATTTT. Translation: CASSRDRGTSGNTIYF.

V gene TRBV5-6 combines with J gene TRBJ2-5; maybe TRBD2 (6 bases). The germline V gene has CDR1 SGHDT and CDR2 YYEEEE. The CDR3 loop spans 13 amino acids. V was clipped by 7 bases and J by 2 bases, with 12 bases between them. CDR3 sequence: CASCASAQETQYF. CDR3 sequence (DNA): TGTGCCAGCTGCGCTAGCGCACAAGAGACCCAGTACTTC. The variable domain in full, completed from reference TRBV5-6 and TRBJ2-5, reads DAGVTQSPTHLIKTRGQQVTLRCSPKSGHDTVSWYQQALGQGPQFIFQYYEEEERQRGNFPDRFSGHQFPNYSSELNVNALLLGDSALYLCASCASAQETQYFGPGTRLLVL.

In DNA form, the CDR3 reads TGTGCCAGTACTAACAGAACGTTCGGATGGGACAATGAGCAGTTCTTC. This encodes CASTNRTFGWDNEQFF. The V call is TRBV19, the J call TRBJ2-1; D gene uncertain. Germline loops: CDR1 LNHDA, CDR2 SQIVND (reference sequence). This CDR3 region has 16 residues. V lost 7 bases, J lost 5 bases, and 21 bases lay in between.

As to this clone: The junction departs from the called germline gene at one end, perhaps through a read error. The chain carries TRBV29-1 and TRBJ2-5, with 12 bases that match TRBD2. Germline values: CDR1 SQVTM, CDR2 ANQGSEA. This CDR3 has 14 residues. In DNA form, the CDR3 reads TGCAGCGTTGATCCGGGACTAGCGGGCTCCAGGCGGGACTTC. Protein product: CSVDPGLAGSRRDF.

This clone was counted between two and nine times. The chain links TRBV5-1 to TRBJ2-6; the D gene is possibly TRBD1 (6 bases). Trimming pared 5 bases from V and 2 bases from J, leaving 23 bases between. There are 19 residues in the CDR3. Germline CDR1 reads SGHRS; CDR2 reads YFSETQ. CDR3 DNA sequence: TGCGCCAGCAGTGGTTCCGGGACACTAACAAATGCTGGGGCCAACGTCCTGACTTTC. Its translation: CASSGSGTLTNAGANVLTF.

This clone has only one observation. The V gene is TRBV2, the J gene TRBJ1-2; 10 positions agree with TRBD1. Germline CDR1 reads SNHLY; CDR2 reads FYNNEI. This CDR3 is built from 12 residues. The ends lost 6 bases at V and 6 bases at J; junction bases unmatched: 1. The CDR3 sequence: CASRGTGDGYTF. The CDR3, as DNA: TGTGCCAGCAGGGGGACAGGGGATGGCTACACCTTC.

V usage is TRBV2 and J usage is TRBJ2-7, with D possibly being TRBD1 or TRBD2 (5 bases each). Trimming removed 6 bases at V and 2 bases at J, with 11 bases between. The CDR3 spans 13 residues. Per the germline V gene, CDR1 is SNHLY and CDR2 is FYNNEI. In nucleotides, the CDR3 is TGTGCCAGCAGGGGGGACGGTACCTACGAGCAGTACTTC. It codes for CASRGDGTYEQYF.

This clone showed up just a few times. V is TRBV29-1 and J is TRBJ2-1; TRBD2 aligns across 11 bases. The V segment lost 5 bases and the J segment 8 bases; nucleotides outside the gene matches: 11. The CDR3 length is 15 residues. Germline V gene sequence: CDR1 SQVTM, CDR2 ANQGSEA. Here the CDR3 reads CSVSGTSGRVDEQFF. CDR3 coding DNA: TGCAGCGTTTCCGGGACTAGCGGTAGGGTGGATGAGCAGTTCTTC.

Only a few counts were recorded for this clone. This CDR3 is also generated by other DNA sequences in the sample. The V gene is TRBV29-1, the J gene TRBJ2-1; 9 bases match TRBD1. Losses at the gene ends were 6 bases for V and 0 bases for J; bases not matched to a gene: 3. Germline V lookup: CDR1 SQVTM, CDR2 ANQGSEA. The CDR3 spans 14 residues. In DNA, the CDR3 is TGCAGCGTGGGACAGGGAAGCTCCTACAATGAGCAGTTCTTC. This gives the protein CSVGQGSSYNEQFF.

CDR3 nucleotides: TGTGCCACCTTCGGGACAGTAAATGGCTACACCTTC. As protein: CATFGTVNGYTF. The gene calls are TRBV15 and TRBJ1-2, with TRBD1 matching 7 bases. CDR3 length: 12 residues. Trimming at V came to 8 bases and at J to 6 bases, leaving 6 bases not matched to a gene. CDR1 and CDR2 (germline): LNHNV, YYDKDF (reference sequence).

This clone has just one count. V usage is TRBV2 and J usage is TRBJ1-2; D is unresolved. The V and J ends lost 4 bases and 4 bases respectively, with 10 bases between them. Germline V gene lookup returns CDR1 SNHLY and CDR2 FYNNEI. The length of the CDR3 is 13 residues. The CDR3 loop reads CASSAMPVYGYTF. The CDR3 DNA is TGTGCCAGCAGTGCTATGCCGGTCTATGGCTACACCTTC.

This chain uses TRBV5-1 with TRBJ2-1, with D uncertain. The CDR3 loop spans 13 amino acids. Trimming pared 2 bases from V and 7 bases from J, leaving 10 bases between. Per the germline V gene, CDR1 is SGHRS and CDR2 is YFSETQ. Here the CDR3 reads CASSLASWNEQFF. Here the CDR3 DNA reads TGCGCCAGCAGCTTAGCAAGCTGGAATGAGCAGTTCTTC.

The chain employs TRBV2 and TRBJ1-2; 7 nucleotides align to TRBD1. Per the germline V gene, CDR1 is SNHLY and CDR2 is FYNNEI. J was trimmed by 8 bases and V by 6 bases; bases with no gene match: 9. This CDR3 is 13 amino acids long. As DNA, the CDR3 is TGTGCCAGCAGGGGACAGCCATCTGGCGGCTACACCTTC. It encodes CASRGQPSGGYTF.

This clone is categorized as medium-sized. V usage is TRBV2 and J usage is TRBJ2-3, with D perhaps matching TRBD1 (5 bases). The V gene lost 6 bases and the J gene lost 3 bases, with 10 bases spanning the gap. CDR3 length: 13 amino acids. Germline lookup yields CDR1 SNHLY and CDR2 FYNNEI. The CDR3 region is CASRSRATDTQYF. In DNA form, the CDR3 reads TGTGCCAGCAGGTCCAGGGCGACAGATACGCAGTATTTT.

To note about this clone: This sample includes further DNA sequences coding for the same CDR3. The rearrangement uses TRBV18 and TRBJ2-1; tentative D call: TRBD1 (6 bases). With 3 bases removed from V and 4 bases from J, the gap between germline ends came to 7 bases. CDR3 length: 13 residues. From germline, CDR1 is KGHSH and CDR2 LQKENI. The CDR3 DNA reads as TGTGCCAGCTCACCGGGACAATACAATGAGCAGTTCTTC. Translated, it gives CASSPGQYNEQFF.

The chain has TRBV5-4 and TRBJ2-7; tentatively, D is TRBD1 (5 bases). Per the germline V gene, CDR1 is SGHNT and CDR2 is YYREEE (reference sequence). This CDR3 has 15 amino acids. The V and J ends lost 4 bases and 2 bases respectively, with 16 bases between them. CDR3 region: CASSPTPSDTYEQYF. CDR3 DNA sequence: TGTGCCAGCAGCCCAACCCCGTCGGACACCTACGAGCAGTACTTC.

The chain has TRBV5-4 and TRBJ1-2; a possible D gene is TRBD1 (5 bases). Germline-derived CDR1 and CDR2 are SGHNT and YYREEE (reference sequence). The ends were cut back, 4 bases at V and 2 bases at J, with 6 bases in the middle. The CDR3 runs to 12 residues. The CDR3 spells CASSRDNYGYTF. CDR3 DNA sequence: TGTGCCAGCAGCCGGGACAACTATGGCTACACCTTC.

V and J are TRBV30 and TRBJ1-1; no clear D. Trimming stripped 1 base from V and 3 bases from J, with 12 bases between. Germline V gives CDR1 GTSNPN, CDR2 SVGIG (reference sequence). The CDR3 extends over 14 amino acids. This CDR3 reads CAWSAKGEHTEAFF. The CDR3 bases are TGTGCCTGGAGTGCTAAGGGAGAGCACACTGAAGCTTTCTTT.